The rows below give T cell receptor beta chains drawn from one sample of a study of regulatory T cells in long-lasting Graves disease. One entry per CDR3 protein, called by TCRdb with MiXCR from the multiplex PCR reads. This sample has about 470,000 distinct CDR3 sequences; around 20% occur once, and the top ten carry about 8.3%. This sample comprised peripheral blood mononuclear cells (PBMCs), obtained when the disease was refractory, from a patient treated with antithyroid drugs. These receptors all come from a female donor with Graves disease. Each CDR3 is given with its conserved first and last residue. Fields, in order: clone size, V gene, J gene, D gene, CDR3 protein, CDR3 DNA. A D gene is named only where the DNA matches it firmly. Where a row states a size, it is once, few, many or the class of an expanded clone; other rows omit it.

>.|TRBV7-2|TRBJ2-1|.
CATPAGSYNEQFF
TGTGCCACCCCGGCAGGGTCCTACAATGAGCAGTTCTTC
>few|TRBV5-1|TRBJ2-7|.
CASSELSLPFSGTSTYEQYF
TGCGCCAGCAGCGAATTATCATTACCTTTCTCCGGGACATCTACCTACGAGCAGTACTTC
>few|TRBV29-1|TRBJ2-7|.
CSVEAAGAPEYEQYF
TGCAGCGTTGAAGCCGCCGGCGCGCCCGAATACGAGCAGTACTTC
>.|TRBV29-1|TRBJ2-7|TRBD1
CSANRTGGPYEQYF
TGCAGCGCTAACAGGACAGGGGGCCCCTACGAGCAGTACTTC
>many|TRBV6-1|TRBJ2-7|.
CASSETYEQYF
TGTGCCAGCAGTGAAACCTACGAGCAGTACTTC
>.|TRBV15|TRBJ2-2|.
CATTRTRSGELFF
TGTGCCACCACCCGGACCCGTTCCGGGGAGCTGTTTTTT
>.|TRBV14|TRBJ2-1|TRBD2
CASSESGGAYNEQFF
TGTGCCAGCAGCGAGAGCGGGGGTGCCTACAATGAGCAGTTCTTC
>.|TRBV18|TRBJ2-7|TRBD1
CASSPPFGTGSHEQYF
TGTGCCAGCTCACCACCATTCGGGACAGGGAGCCACGAGCAGTACTTC
>few|TRBV5-1|TRBJ2-7|TRBD1
CASSKLNRGRRYEQYF
TGCGCCAGCAGCAAGCTAAACAGGGGAAGGAGATACGAGCAGTACTTC
>.|TRBV19|TRBJ1-1|.
CASNLRQGKGKTEAFF
TGTGCCAGTAACCTGAGGCAGGGCAAGGGGAAGACTGAAGCTTTCTTT
>few|TRBV28|TRBJ2-5|.
CASSLFGRNEETQYF
TGTGCCAGCAGTTTATTTGGGCGGAATGAAGAGACCCAGTACTTC
>.|TRBV19|TRBJ1-2|.
CASSITGAPLGYGYTF
TGTGCCAGTAGTATTACGGGGGCTCCGTTAGGATATGGCTACACCTTC
>many|TRBV28|TRBJ2-7|TRBD1
CASSLPRTGVDEQYF
TGTGCCAGCAGCCTACCGAGGACAGGGGTCGACGAGCAGTACTTC
>.|TRBV20-1|TRBJ2-7|TRBD1
CSARDGTGASYEQYF
TGCAGTGCTAGAGACGGGACAGGGGCCTCCTACGAGCAGTACTTC
>many|TRBV28|TRBJ1-2|.
CAIVPGSGPYGYTF
TGTGCCATCGTCCCGGGGTCTGGGCCATATGGCTACACCTTC
>many|TRBV24-1|TRBJ2-7|.
CATSDLLGDEQYF
TGTGCCACCAGTGATTTGCTCGGGGACGAGCAGTACTTC